The 4 T cell receptor beta chains in this list originate from one sample, sequenced in a study of OX40 agonist ivuxolimab in advanced cancers. Only in-frame clones appear in the TCRdb table, and some are missing; sequencing was by immunoSEQ multiplex PCR. The table includes 60,000 to 75,000 clones, less than 95% detected once. The sequencing used CD4+ or CD8+ T cells sorted from blood, collected in a trial of the OX40 agonist ivuxolimab. The receptors were sampled from an adult with an advanced solid tumor such as melanoma, head and neck, liver or kidney cancer.

There are a few counts of this clone. The chain joins TRBV10-3 to TRBJ1-5; TRBD1 matches 9 bases. Germline V gene lookup returns CDR1 ENHRY and CDR2 SYGVKD. This CDR3 spans 15 amino acids. J was trimmed by 3 bases and V by 10 bases; bases with no gene match: 10. CDR3 amino acids: CASESGTGNNQPQHF. The CDR3 DNA is TGTGCCAGCGAATCCGGGACAGGGAACAATCAGCCCCAGCATTTT.

The genes are TRBV19 and TRBJ2-1; 7 bases are shared with TRBD2. V lost 3 bases and J lost 4; bases outside the gene matches: 6. The CDR3 consists of 15 residues. Germline-derived CDR1 and CDR2 are LNHDA and SQIVND (reference sequence). The CDR3 sequence: CASSIAGLEYNEQFF. The CDR3 DNA reads TGTGCCAGTAGTATTGCCGGACTAGAGTACAATGAGCAGTTCTTC.

The V gene is TRBV9, the J gene TRBJ2-3, with 14 bases matching TRBD2. CDR1 and CDR2 from the germline V gene are SGDLS and YYNGEE. The CDR3 covers 19 residues. V trimming: 2 bases; J trimming: 6 bases; junction bases outside the gene matches: 14. The CDR3 coding sequence is TGTGCCAGCAGCGTGCCTCAGACTAGCGGGGGGGCCGGCCTTGATACGCAGTATTTT. This gives the protein CASSVPQTSGGAGLDTQYF.

The chain has TRBV18 and TRBJ2-3; D assignment may be TRBD1 or TRBD2 (5 bases each). CDR1 and CDR2 from the germline V gene are KGHSH and LQKENI. V lost 0 bases to trimming and J lost 11 bases, with 12 bases between them. The CDR3 covers 13 residues. The CDR3 region has the DNA TGTGCCAGCTCACCACCGGGACCCGAACAGCAGTATTTT. It is translated as CASSPPGPEQQYF.